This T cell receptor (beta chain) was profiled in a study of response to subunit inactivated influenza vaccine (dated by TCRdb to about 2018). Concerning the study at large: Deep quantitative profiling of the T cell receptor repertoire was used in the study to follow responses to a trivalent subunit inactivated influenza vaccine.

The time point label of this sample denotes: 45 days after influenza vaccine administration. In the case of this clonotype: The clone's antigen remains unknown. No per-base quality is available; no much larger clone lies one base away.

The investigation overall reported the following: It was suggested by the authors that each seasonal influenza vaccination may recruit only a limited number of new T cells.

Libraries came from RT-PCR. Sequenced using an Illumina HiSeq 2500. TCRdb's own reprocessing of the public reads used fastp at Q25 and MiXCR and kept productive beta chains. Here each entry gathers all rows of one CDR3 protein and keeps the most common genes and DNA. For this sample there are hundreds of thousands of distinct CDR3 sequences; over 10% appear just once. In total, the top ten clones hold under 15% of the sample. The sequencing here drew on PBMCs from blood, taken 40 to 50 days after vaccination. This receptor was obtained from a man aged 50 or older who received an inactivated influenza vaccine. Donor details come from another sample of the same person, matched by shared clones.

The DNA sequence is given as TGTGCCAGCACCGGTGGAGTAGGTACAGGTTCGTCCTACGAGCAGTACTTC. Translation gives CASTGGVGTGSSYEQYF. The chain uses TRBV6-1 and TRBJ2-7; D gene: possibly TRBD1, on 5 matching bases. According to the germline V gene, CDR1 reads MNHNS and CDR2 reads SASEGT. Trimming removed 7 bases from V and 1 base from J, leaving 23 bases between the germline ends. The CDR3 numbers 17 residues from cysteine through phenylalanine. The sequence is cut down to CDR3 DNA, 51 bases in frame from base 1.